Below, 9 T cell receptor beta chains from the same sample are listed, as sequenced in a study of T cells after yellow fever vaccination. In TCRdb, the 5' RACE reads were re-called with MiXCR into one record per CDR3 protein. The sample has 280,000 or so distinct CDR3 sequences, approximately 8% seen once. The sequencing here drew on CD4+ T cells sorted from PBMCs, taken 5 days after the yellow fever booster vaccination. The receptors here all came from a man aged 18 to 29 who received the YFV17D yellow fever vaccine.

This clonotype was counted ten times or more. The chain joins TRBV6-2 or TRBV6-3 to TRBJ2-1; D is unresolved. Germline V gene sequence: CDR1 MNHEY, CDR2 SVGEGT. CDR3 length equals 11 residues. With 6 bases removed from V and 8 bases from J, the gap between germline ends came to 8 bases. DNA of the CDR3: TGTGCCAGCAGCCCTTCCCATGAGCAGTTCTTC. Protein sequence: CASSPSHEQFF.

The table lists this clonotype with a few counts. The V call is TRBV20-1, the J call TRBJ1-3, with 8 positions matching TRBD1. The CDR3 contains 13 residues. J was trimmed by 9 bases and V by 5 bases; bases with no gene match: 9. Per the germline V gene, CDR1 is DFQATT and CDR2 is SNEGSKA (reference sequence). The CDR3 coding sequence is TGCAGTGCTCCCGACAGGGGACCTTTCACCATATATTTT. Amino acids: CSAPDRGPFTIYF.

This clonotype occurred once. A read error may produce the germline difference seen at one junction end. The genes are TRBV7-7 and TRBJ2-3; 7 bases match TRBD2. The germline gives CDR1 SSHAT, CDR2 FNYEAQ (reference sequence). CDR3 length equals 17 residues. CDR3 residues: CASSSSPVGRGTDTQYF. CDR3 bases: TGTGCTAGCAGCTCATCACCGGTGGGGAGGGGCACAGATACGCAGTATTTT.

In its sample, this clonotype was seen many times. V and J are TRBV6-2 or TRBV6-3 and TRBJ2-7; 8 positions agree with TRBD1. This CDR3 is 15 amino acids long. The ends lost 2 bases at V and 5 bases at J; junction bases unmatched: 8. Germline CDR1 reads MNHEY; CDR2 reads SVGEGT. The CDR3 nucleotides read TGTGCCAGCAGTTACGGGGGGACAGGCCACCACGAGCAGTACTTC. Its translation: CASSYGGTGHHEQYF.

This clonotype was detected ten times or more. The chain recombines TRBV7-2 with TRBJ2-3; D is unresolved. Germline V gene sequence: CDR1 SGHTA, CDR2 FQGNSA. This CDR3 is built from 14 residues. V lost 5 bases and J 11 bases, leaving 20 bases between the germline ends. The CDR3 DNA sequence: TGTGCCAGCAGCCCCGGAGTCACAGCCGTCGAGCAGTATTTT. Amino acid sequence: CASSPGVTAVEQYF.

The genes are TRBV2 and TRBJ2-7; 7 nucleotides agree with TRBD1. CDR1 is SNHLY and CDR2 is FYNNEI in the germline V gene. CDR3 length: 15 residues. J was trimmed by 1 base and V by 4 bases; bases with no gene match: 7. DNA for the CDR3: TGTGCCAGCAGTGGACAGGGTCTTCTGTCCTACGAGCAGTACTTC. This translates into CASSGQGLLSYEQYF.

This clonotype was observed a few times. The chain is built from TRBV18 and TRBJ2-3, with 13 bases aligning to TRBD2. The germline CDR1 and CDR2 sequences are KGHSH and LQKENI. This CDR3 is 18 amino acids long. V trimming: 3 bases; J trimming: 0 bases; junction bases outside the gene matches: 6. CDR3 residues: CASSPGLAGAASTDTQYF. DNA for the CDR3: TGTGCCAGCTCACCTGGACTAGCGGGGGCCGCTAGCACAGATACGCAGTATTTT.

This clonotype was detected a few times. The chain joins TRBV10-3 to TRBJ1-2; D not resolved. Trimming removed 7 bases from V and 3 bases from J, with 12 bases in between. CDR1 and CDR2 from the germline V gene are ENHRY and SYGVKD. The CDR3 runs 13 residues. The CDR3 DNA follows: TGTGCCATCACCCCGGAACCGTACTATGGCTACACCTTC. Encoded protein: CAITPEPYYGYTF.

The chain links TRBV6-5 to TRBJ2-1; D is possibly TRBD1 (6 bases). CDR1 MNHEY and CDR2 SVGAGI come from the germline V gene. The CDR3 consists of 14 residues. Trimming cost V 5 bases and J 4 bases, with 12 bases left between them. The CDR3, as DNA: TGTGCCAGCAGTGATCGGACAGCTTACAATGAGCAGTTCTTC. As protein: CASSDRTAYNEQFF.